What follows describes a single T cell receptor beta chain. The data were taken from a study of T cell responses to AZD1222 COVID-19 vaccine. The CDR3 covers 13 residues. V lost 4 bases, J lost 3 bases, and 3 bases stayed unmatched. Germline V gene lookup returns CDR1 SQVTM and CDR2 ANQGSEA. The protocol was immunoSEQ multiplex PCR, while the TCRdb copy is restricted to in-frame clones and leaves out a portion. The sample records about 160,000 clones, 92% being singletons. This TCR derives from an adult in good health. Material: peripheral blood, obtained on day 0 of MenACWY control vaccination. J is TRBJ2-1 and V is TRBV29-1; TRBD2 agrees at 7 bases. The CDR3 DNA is TGCAGCGTTGGGCGGGAGAACTACAATGAGCAGTTCTTC. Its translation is CSVGRENYNEQFF.